This T cell receptor (beta chain) was sequenced for a study of identical twins' blood T cells (dated by TCRdb to the early 2010s). About the investigation overall: Around 52 million Illumina reads were obtained across about twelve libraries, of which six were alpha-chain libraries and six were beta-chain libraries. TCR alpha and beta chain repertoires of three pairs of monozygous twins were compared using next-generation sequencing to assess genetic influence on repertoire formation.

On this clonotype: Its cognate antigen has yet to be identified. Base qualities are not recorded, but no much larger clone differs from it by a single base.

Looking up the germline V gene (reference sequence) yields CDR1 DFQATT and CDR2 SNEGSKA. V and J lose 5 bases and 7 bases, and a span of 15 bases separates them. The CDR3 covers 13 residues, taking in both the cysteine and the phenylalanine. The entry retains the CDR3 DNA only, 39 bases that are in frame from base 1. The library came from 5' RACE. The data were produced on an Illumina Genome Analyzer IIx. RNA-based TCR cDNA libraries were prepared by a previously described protocol with several modifications. To prevent cross-contamination, sample-specific barcodes were added to both ends of each TCR cDNA library during cDNA synthesis and amplification. The paper's data handling went like this. Each library contained 2.2 to 3.6 million CDR3-containing reads, and somewhere between about 90,000 and nearly 550,000 clonotypes were identified for each individual. Reads with improper barcode index combinations were discarded, after which clonesets were built for each library with the MiTCR software. During the assembly of CDR3 clonotypes by MiTCR, low-quality reads were filtered or rescued and PCR and sequencing errors were corrected. Artificial out-of-frame clonotypes were removed by being mapped to in-frame sequences, with one indel in the CDR3 allowed. V and J gene usage similarity between donors was measured as Jensen-Shannon divergence divided by mean entropy. The public reads were run again by TCRdb, first through fastp at Q25 and then through MiXCR, and only productive beta chains were kept. Each entry merges the rows of one CDR3 protein and shows their most common DNA and genes. Here the V and J calls rest on TCRdb's processing, not on the authors' analysis. For this sample there are 300,000 to 450,000 distinct CDR3 sequences; roughly 28% appear just once. The biggest ten clones account for about 6.1% of the sample.

Donors were six healthy women forming three monozygous twin pairs. Each of the three twin pairs had been raised together, and the twins in each pair were thought likely to have encountered the same infectious agents and vaccines. RNA was isolated from peripheral blood mononuclear cells and used to prepare TCR cDNA libraries. The research as a whole found: The number of CDR3 clonotypes shared between two donors was mainly determined by the product of the cloneset sizes of the two donors, and no clear deviation from this trend was shown by twins. Among the most abundant TCRbeta clonotypes, every donor shared more CDR3 sequences with her own twin than with unrelated donors. Environmental influences could not be excluded as an explanation for twin similarity, since twins were reared together. V gene usage, even among non-selected out-of-frame TCRbeta clonotypes, was reported to be markedly more similar within twin pairs than between unrelated donors. The study stated that the proposed role of the TCRalpha J segment in MHC recognition during thymic selection needs to be validated by independent studies.

The source material was PBMCs. The rearranged chain carries TRBV20-1 and TRBJ2-1, and perhaps TRBD2 as D gene, on 6 matching bases. This clonotype was obtained from a woman aged 18 to 50 in good health. At the DNA level, the sequence is TGCAGTGCTCCCGGGACTGGGGTTAATGAGCAGTTCTTC. Translated, it gives CSAPGTGVNEQFF.